The 5 T cell receptor beta chains given below trace back to one sample, sequenced in a study of PD-1 blockade in classical Hodgkin lymphoma. Time point noted: cycle 4 day 1 (C4D1), after more than five weeks of nivolumab. Every patient experienced relapse after autologous stem cell transplantation, and brentuximab vedotin exposure varied. Investigators obtained CD8+ T cells from thawed PBMCs by magnetic negative selection. Only in-frame clones appear in the TCRdb table, and some are missing; sequencing was by immunoSEQ multiplex PCR. Among around 4,200 clones listed, approximately 67% were seen once. This specimen was CD8+ T cells from blood, taken before the fourth cycle of nivolumab. Receptor source: a human donor with classical Hodgkin lymphoma.

This chain connects TRBV27 to TRBJ2-2; unclear D gene. Germline V gives CDR1 MNHEY, CDR2 SMNVEV (reference sequence). CDR3 length: 13 amino acids. The V gene lost 8 bases and the J gene lost 3 bases, with 10 bases spanning the gap. CDR3 amino acids: CASAIKYTGELFF. The DNA for the CDR3 is TGTGCCAGCGCAATTAAGTACACCGGGGAGCTGTTTTTT.

The chain combines TRBV11-1 with TRBJ2-1; TRBD1 might be the D (6 bases). There are 17 residues in the CDR3. Germline V gives CDR1 SGHAT, CDR2 FQDESV (reference sequence). V lost 3 bases, J lost 2 bases, and 17 bases lay in between. The CDR3: CASSFGDRLLPYNEQFF. In nucleotides, the CDR3 is TGTGCCAGCAGCTTCGGAGACAGGCTCCTGCCCTACAATGAGCAGTTCTTC.

This chain joins TRBV28 and TRBJ2-7; 8 nucleotides agree with TRBD1. The germline V gene encodes CDR1 MDHEN and CDR2 SYDVKM. Unmatched junction bases numbered 17, after V lost 11 bases and J lost 5 bases. This CDR3 has 15 amino acids. CDR3 DNA: TGTGCCGCCGCGAGGGTAACAGGGGGAAGGAACGAGCAGTACTTC. Translation gives CAAARVTGGRNEQYF.

V usage is TRBV27 and J usage is TRBJ2-1; D gene unclear. Trimming took off 7 bases at V and 7 bases at J, with 20 bases between the two ends. Germline V gives CDR1 MNHEY, CDR2 SMNVEV (reference sequence). The CDR3 runs to 15 residues. CDR3: CASTFRAPPLNEQFF. CDR3 DNA: TGTGCCAGCACCTTTAGGGCACCCCCCCTAAATGAGCAGTTCTTC.

This rearrangement joins TRBV7-7 to TRBJ2-3; D may correspond to TRBD1 or TRBD2 (5 bases each). CDR3 length: 13 residues. Germline V gene data show CDR1 as SSHAT and CDR2 as FNYEAQ (reference sequence). This CDR3 is CASSYGEGDTQYF. In DNA form, the CDR3 reads TGTGCTAGCTCCTACGGTGAGGGGGATACGCAGTATTTT.